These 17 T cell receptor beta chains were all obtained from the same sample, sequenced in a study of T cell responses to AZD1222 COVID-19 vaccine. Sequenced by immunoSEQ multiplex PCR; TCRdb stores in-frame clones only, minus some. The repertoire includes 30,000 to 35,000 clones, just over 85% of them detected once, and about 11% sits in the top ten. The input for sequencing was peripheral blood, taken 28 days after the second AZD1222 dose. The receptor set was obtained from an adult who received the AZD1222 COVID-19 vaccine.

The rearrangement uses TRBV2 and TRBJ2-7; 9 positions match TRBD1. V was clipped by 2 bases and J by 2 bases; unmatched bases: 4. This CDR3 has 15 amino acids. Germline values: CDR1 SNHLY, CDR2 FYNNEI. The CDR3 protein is CASSESTGGPYEQYF. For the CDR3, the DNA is TGTGCCAGCAGTGAATCCACAGGGGGCCCCTACGAGCAGTACTTC.

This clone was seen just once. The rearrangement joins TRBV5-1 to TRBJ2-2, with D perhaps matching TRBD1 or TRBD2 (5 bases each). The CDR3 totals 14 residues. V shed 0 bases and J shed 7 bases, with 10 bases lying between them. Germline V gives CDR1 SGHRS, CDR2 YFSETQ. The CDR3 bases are TGCGCCAGCAGCTTGGTGGGGGAAGTCGGGGAGCTGTTTTTT. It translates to CASSLVGEVGELFF. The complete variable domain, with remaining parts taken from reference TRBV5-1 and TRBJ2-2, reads KAGVTQTPRYLIKTRGQQVTLSCSPISGHRSVSWYQQTPGQGLQFLFEYFSETQRNKGNFPGRFSGRQFSNSRSEMNVSTLELGDSALYLCASSLVGEVGELFFGEGSRLTVL.

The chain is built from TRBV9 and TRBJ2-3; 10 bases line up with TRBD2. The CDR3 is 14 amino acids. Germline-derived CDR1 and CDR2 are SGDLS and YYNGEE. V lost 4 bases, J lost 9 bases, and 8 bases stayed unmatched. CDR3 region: CASSLLAGENTQYF. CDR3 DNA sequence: TGTGCCAGCAGCTTGCTAGCGGGAGAGAACACGCAGTATTTT.

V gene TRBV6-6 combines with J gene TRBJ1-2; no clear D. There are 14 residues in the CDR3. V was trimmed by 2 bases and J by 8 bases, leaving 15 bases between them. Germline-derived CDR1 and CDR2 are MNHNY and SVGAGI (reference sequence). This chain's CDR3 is CASSYEGVSSGYTF. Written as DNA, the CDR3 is TGTGCCAGCAGTTACGAGGGTGTTTCTTCCGGCTACACCTTC.

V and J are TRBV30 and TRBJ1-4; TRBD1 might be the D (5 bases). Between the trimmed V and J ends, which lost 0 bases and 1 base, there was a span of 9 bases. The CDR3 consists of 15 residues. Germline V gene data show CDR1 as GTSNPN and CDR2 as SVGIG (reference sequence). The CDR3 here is CAWSVGTVTNEKLFF. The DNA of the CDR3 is TGTGCCTGGAGTGTGGGGACGGTAACTAATGAAAAACTGTTTTTT. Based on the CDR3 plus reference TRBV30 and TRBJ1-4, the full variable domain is SQTIHQWPATLVQPVGSPLSLECTVEGTSNPNLYWYRQAAGRGLQLLFYSVGIGQISSEVPQNLSASRPQDRQFILSSKKLLLSDSGFYLCAWSVGTVTNEKLFFGSGTQLSVL.

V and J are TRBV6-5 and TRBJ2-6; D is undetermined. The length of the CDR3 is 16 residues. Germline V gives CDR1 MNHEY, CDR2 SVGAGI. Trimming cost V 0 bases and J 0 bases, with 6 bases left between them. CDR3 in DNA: TGTGCCAGCAGTTACTCGGTCCTCTCTGGGGCCAACGTCCTGACTTTC. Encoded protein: CASSYSVLSGANVLTF.

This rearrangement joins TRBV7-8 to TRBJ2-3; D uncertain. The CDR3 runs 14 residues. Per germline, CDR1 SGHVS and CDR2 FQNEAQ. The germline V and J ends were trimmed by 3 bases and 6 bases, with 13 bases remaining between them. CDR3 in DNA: TGTGCCAGCAGCTTGGCCTTTACTGCGGATACGCAGTATTTT. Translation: CASSLAFTADTQYF.

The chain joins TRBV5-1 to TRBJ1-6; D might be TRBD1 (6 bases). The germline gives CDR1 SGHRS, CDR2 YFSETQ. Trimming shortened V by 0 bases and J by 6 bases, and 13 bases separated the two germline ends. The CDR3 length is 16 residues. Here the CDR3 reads CASSLGGQFANSPLHF. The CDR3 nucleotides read TGCGCCAGCAGCTTGGGCGGACAGTTCGCTAATTCACCCCTCCACTTT.

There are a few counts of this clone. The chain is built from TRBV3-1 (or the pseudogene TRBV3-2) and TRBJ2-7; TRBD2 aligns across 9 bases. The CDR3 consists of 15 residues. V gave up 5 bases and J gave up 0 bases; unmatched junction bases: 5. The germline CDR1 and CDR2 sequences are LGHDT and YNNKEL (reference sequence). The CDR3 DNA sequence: TGTGCCAGCAGCGCTAATAGCGGGAGCTCCTACGAGCAGTACTTC. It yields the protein CASSANSGSSYEQYF.

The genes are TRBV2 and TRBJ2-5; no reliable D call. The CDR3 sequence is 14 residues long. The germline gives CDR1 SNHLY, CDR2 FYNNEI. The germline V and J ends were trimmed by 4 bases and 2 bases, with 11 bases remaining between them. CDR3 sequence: CASSVLAAQETQYF. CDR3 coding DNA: TGTGCCAGCAGTGTTCTTGCTGCGCAAGAGACCCAGTACTTC. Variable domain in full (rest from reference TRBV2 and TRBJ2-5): EPEVTQTPSHQVTQMGQEVILRCVPISNHLYFYWYRQILGQKVEFLVSFYNNEISEKSEIFDDQFSVERPDGSNFTLKIRSTKLEDSAMYFCASSVLAAQETQYFGPGTRLLVL.

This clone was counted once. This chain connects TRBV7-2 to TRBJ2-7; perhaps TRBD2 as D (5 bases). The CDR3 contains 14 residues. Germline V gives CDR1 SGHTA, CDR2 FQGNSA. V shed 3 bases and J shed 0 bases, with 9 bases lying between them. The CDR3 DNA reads TGTGCCAGCAGCTTCGAGCGGACCTCCTACGAGCAGTACTTC. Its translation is CASSFERTSYEQYF.

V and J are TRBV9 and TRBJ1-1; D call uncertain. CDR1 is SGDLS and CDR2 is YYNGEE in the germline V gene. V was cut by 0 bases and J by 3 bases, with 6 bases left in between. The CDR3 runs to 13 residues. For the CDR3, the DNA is TGTGCCAGCAGCGTAGGTGAGGACACTGAAGCTTTCTTT. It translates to CASSVGEDTEAFF.

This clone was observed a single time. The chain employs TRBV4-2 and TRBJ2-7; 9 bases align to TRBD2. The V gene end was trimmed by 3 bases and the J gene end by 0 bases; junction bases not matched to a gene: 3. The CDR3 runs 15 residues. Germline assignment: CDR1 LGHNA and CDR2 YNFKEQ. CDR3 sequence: CASSQREGSSYEQYF. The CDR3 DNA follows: TGTGCCAGCAGCCAGCGGGAGGGGAGCTCCTACGAGCAGTACTTC.

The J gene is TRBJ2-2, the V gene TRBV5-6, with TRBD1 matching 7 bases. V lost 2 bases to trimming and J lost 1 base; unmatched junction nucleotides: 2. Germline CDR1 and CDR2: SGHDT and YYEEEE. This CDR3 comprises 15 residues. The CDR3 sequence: CASSFRQGNTGELFF. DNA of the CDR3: TGTGCCAGCAGCTTCAGACAGGGGAACACCGGGGAGCTGTTTTTT.

For the CDR3, the DNA is TGTGCCAGCAGCTTTATGGCTACAGTCACAGATACGCAGTATTTT. Encoded protein: CASSFMATVTDTQYF. The chain combines TRBV7-2 with TRBJ2-3; D remains unclear. V gave up 3 bases and J gave up 2 bases, with 12 bases separating them. The germline gives CDR1 SGHTA, CDR2 FQGNSA. The CDR3 contains 15 residues.

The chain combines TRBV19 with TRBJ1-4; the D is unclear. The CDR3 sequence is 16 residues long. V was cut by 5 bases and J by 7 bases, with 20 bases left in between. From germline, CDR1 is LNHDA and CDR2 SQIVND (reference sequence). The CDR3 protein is CASSAFPGQPSEKLFF. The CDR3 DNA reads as TGTGCCAGTAGTGCTTTTCCGGGCCAACCTAGTGAAAAACTGTTTTTT. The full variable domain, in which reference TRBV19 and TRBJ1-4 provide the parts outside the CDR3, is DGGITQSPKYLFRKEGQNVTLSCEQNLNHDAMYWYRQDPGQGLRLIYYSQIVNDFQKGDIAEGYSVSREKKESFPLTVTSAQKNPTAFYLCASSAFPGQPSEKLFFGSGTQLSVL.

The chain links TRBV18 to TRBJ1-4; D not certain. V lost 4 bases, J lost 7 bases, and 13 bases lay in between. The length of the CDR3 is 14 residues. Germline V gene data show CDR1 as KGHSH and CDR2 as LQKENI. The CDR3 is CASSRTGIREKLFF. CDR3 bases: TGTGCCAGCTCACGAACGGGGATTCGTGAAAAACTGTTTTTT.